Listed here are 16 T cell receptor beta chains from one sample, sequenced in a study of T cell changes during pregnancy in multiple sclerosis. Profiling relied on immunoSEQ multiplex PCR, and the TCRdb table lists in-frame clones only, not all of them. There are roughly 110,000 clones in the sample; less than 95% occur only once, and roughly 0.82% lies in the top ten. This specimen was peripheral blood, taken in the third trimester of pregnancy. These receptor sequences come from a female donor in good health, enrolled as a control in a pregnancy study.

V is TRBV9 and J is TRBJ2-2, with a possible D match to TRBD2 (5 bases). The germline V gene encodes CDR1 SGDLS and CDR2 YYNGEE. V was shortened by 5 bases and J by 8 bases, with 10 bases between the two germline ends. The CDR3 has 12 residues. The CDR3 DNA reads TGTGCCAGCAGTACCGGGGAGGGGGAGCTGTTTTTT. Translation: CASSTGEGELFF.

The chain carries TRBV9 and TRBJ1-4; tentative D call: TRBD1 (6 bases). Germline V CDR1 and CDR2: SGDLS, YYNGEE. There are 17 residues in the CDR3. V gave up 0 bases and J gave up 7 bases, with 19 bases separating them. CDR3: CASSVGGSAGVSEKLFF. In nucleotides, the CDR3 is TGTGCCAGCAGCGTAGGTGGTTCGGCAGGGGTTAGTGAAAAACTGTTTTTT.

The V call is TRBV5-1, the J call TRBJ2-3; possible D gene TRBD1, 8 bases. The CDR3 has 15 amino acids. Trimming pared 4 bases from V and 5 bases from J, leaving 17 bases between. Germline V lookup: CDR1 SGHRS, CDR2 YFSETQ. DNA of the CDR3: TGCGCCAGCAGCAACAGGGGGGGCGGACAAGATACGCAGTATTTT. Amino acid sequence: CASSNRGGGQDTQYF.

The chain is built from TRBV11-3 and TRBJ2-5, with TRBD1 matching 8 bases. Trimming cost V 5 bases and J 5 bases; bases outside gene matches: 7. This CDR3 contains 14 residues. The germline gives CDR1 SGHNT, CDR2 YENEEA. CDR3 DNA sequence: TGTGCCAGCAGCCCAGGGACAGGACGGGAGACCCAGTACTTC. This sequence encodes CASSPGTGRETQYF.

The chain carries TRBV14 and TRBJ1-1; no definite D call. V shed 4 bases and J shed 11 bases, with 17 bases lying between them. This CDR3 is built from 13 residues. Germline V gives CDR1 SGHDN, CDR2 FVKESK. The DNA for the CDR3 is TGTGCCAGCAGCCTCACAGCGGGGATGGGTGCTTTCTTT. Translating it yields CASSLTAGMGAFF. The whole variable domain, remainder taken from reference TRBV14 and TRBJ1-1, is EAGVTQFPSHSVIEKGQTVTLRCDPISGHDNLYWYRRVMGKEIKFLLHFVKESKQDESGMPNNRFLAERTGGTYSTLKVQPAELEDSGVYFCASSLTAGMGAFFGQGTRLTVV.

V and J are TRBV6-5 and TRBJ1-3; D may be TRBD1 (5 bases). This CDR3 is built from 15 residues. V lost 5 bases to trimming and J lost 4 bases, with 15 bases between them. Germline CDR1 MNHEY, CDR2 SVGAGI. CDR3 region: CASSPSRRAGNTIYF. The CDR3, as DNA: TGTGCCAGCAGTCCGTCGCGCAGGGCAGGAAACACCATATATTTT.

V gene TRBV5-1 combines with J gene TRBJ1-1, with a tentative D call TRBD1 (6 bases). Trimming cost V 1 base and J 5 bases, with 15 bases left between them. CDR1 and CDR2 from the germline V gene are SGHRS and YFSETQ. The CDR3 is made up of 15 amino acids. CDR3 amino acids: CASSLFVRGGTEAFF. The CDR3 nucleotides read TGCGCCAGCAGCTTGTTCGTTAGGGGGGGGACTGAAGCTTTCTTT.

CDR3 nucleotide sequence: TGTGCCAGCAGTTCCCGACTAGAAGAGACCCAGTACTTC. Its translation: CASSSRLEETQYF. V is TRBV27 and J is TRBJ2-5; TRBD2 is a possible D gene (6 bases). The CDR3 runs 13 residues. In germline, CDR1 is MNHEY, CDR2 SMNVEV (reference sequence). Deletions cut 4 bases from V and 3 bases from J, with 9 bases between.

V and J are TRBV2 and TRBJ2-1; D gene ambiguous. Germline values: CDR1 SNHLY, CDR2 FYNNEI. The CDR3 is made up of 11 amino acids. V lost 6 bases to trimming and J lost 5 bases, with 5 bases between them. This CDR3 reads CASRLDNEQFF. The CDR3 coding sequence is TGTGCCAGCAGGCTAGACAATGAGCAGTTCTTC.

This chain joins TRBV7-9 and TRBJ1-6, with 7 bases aligning to TRBD1. The CDR3 length is 15 residues. Trimming cost V 4 bases and J 3 bases; bases outside gene matches: 3. Per germline, CDR1 SEHNR and CDR2 FQNEAQ (reference sequence). The CDR3 spells CASSSRDSYNSPLHF. CDR3 DNA sequence: TGTGCCAGCAGCTCCCGGGACAGCTATAATTCACCCCTCCACTTT.

The CDR3 sequence is CASSPGTDNEKLFF. The CDR3 DNA reads as TGTGCCAGCAGTCCGGGGACAGATAATGAAAAACTGTTTTTT. The chain recombines TRBV27 with TRBJ1-4; 7 nucleotides align to TRBD1. Germline CDR1 MNHEY, CDR2 SMNVEV (reference sequence). V shed 5 bases and J 4 bases; nucleotides not matched to a gene: 4. The CDR3 runs 14 residues.

V usage is TRBV7-2 and J usage is TRBJ2-1; D possibly corresponds to TRBD2 (6 bases). Germline lookup yields CDR1 SGHTA and CDR2 FQGNSA. The CDR3 covers 16 residues. V was clipped by 5 bases and J by 0 bases, with 14 bases between them. As DNA, the CDR3 is TGTGCCAGCAGCCAAGGGACTGCGAGCTCCTACAATGAGCAGTTCTTC. The encoded protein is CASSQGTASSYNEQFF.

This sequence joins TRBV2 and TRBJ1-2; 12 bases agree with TRBD1. The CDR3 spans 15 residues. The trim removed 6 bases at V and 8 bases at J, leaving 10 bases unmatched. Germline V gene data show CDR1 as SNHLY and CDR2 as FYNNEI. This chain's CDR3 is CASSEGGQGAGGYTF. DNA for the CDR3: TGTGCCAGCAGCGAGGGGGGACAGGGGGCGGGAGGCTACACCTTC.

This clone was observed a few times. This sequence joins TRBV6-6 and TRBJ2-7, with 7 bases lining up with TRBD1. The J segment lost 3 bases and the V segment lost 6 bases, leaving 11 bases of the junction unmatched. CDR3 length: 15 residues. Looked up from germline, CDR1 is MNHNY and CDR2 is SVGAGI (reference sequence). The CDR3 spells CASSLRDSGYYEQYF. In nucleotides, the CDR3 is TGTGCCAGCAGCCTGAGGGACAGCGGATACTACGAGCAGTACTTC.

This clone is a singleton in its sample. The chain carries TRBV7-2 and TRBJ1-5; D is possibly TRBD1 (5 bases). CDR1 and CDR2 from the germline V gene are SGHTA and FQGNSA. V lost 2 bases, J lost 7 bases, and 9 bases lay in between. The CDR3 totals 13 residues. CDR3 residues: CASSLSGGQPQHF. The CDR3 DNA reads as TGTGCCAGCAGCTTATCGGGGGGGCAGCCCCAGCATTTT.

V is TRBV5-6 and J is TRBJ2-2; D remains ambiguous. CDR3 length equals 11 residues. The V end lost 4 bases, the J end lost 7 bases, and 5 bases lay between the germline ends. Germline V gene data show CDR1 as SGHDT and CDR2 as YYEEEE. The CDR3 region is CASSSYGELFF. The DNA of the CDR3 is TGTGCCAGCAGCAGCTACGGGGAGCTGTTTTTT.